These 22 T cell receptor beta chains were sequenced from one sample in a study of OX40 agonist ivuxolimab in advanced cancers. Generated by immunoSEQ multiplex PCR, the TCRdb table keeps only in-frame clones and is missing some. In the table there are around 62,000 clones, 85% of which are singletons. Sequenced here: CD4+ or CD8+ T cells sorted from blood, sampled in a trial of the OX40 agonist ivuxolimab. These receptors were obtained from an adult with an advanced solid tumor such as melanoma, head and neck, liver or kidney cancer.

The chain joins TRBV5-5 to TRBJ1-3; no clear D. The germline V gene encodes CDR1 SGHKS and CDR2 YYEKEE (reference sequence). The V end lost 4 bases, the J end lost 7 bases, and 9 bases lay between the germline ends. This CDR3 spans 12 amino acids. CDR3 bases: TGTGCCAGCAGCACCCGCGCTAACACCATATATTTT. It translates to CASSTRANTIYF.

This clone was observed a single time. The chain is built from TRBV9 and TRBJ1-6; 8 nucleotides match TRBD1. The germline V gene encodes CDR1 SGDLS and CDR2 YYNGEE. J gave up 6 bases and V 4 bases, and 6 bases lay outside the gene matches. CDR3 length: 15 residues. CDR3 sequence (DNA): TGTGCCAGCAGCACTGGACAGGGTGGTAATTCACCCCTCCACTTT. Translated, it gives CASSTGQGGNSPLHF.

This chain links TRBV18 with TRBJ2-7; D is unclear. CDR1 is KGHSH, CDR2 LQKENI, per germline. The V end lost 1 base, the J end lost 2 bases, and 12 bases lay between the germline ends. This CDR3 region has 15 residues. The chain's CDR3 is CASSPHADSPYEQYF. CDR3 DNA sequence: TGTGCCAGCTCACCACATGCAGATTCCCCCTACGAGCAGTACTTC.

DNA for the CDR3: TGCGCCAGCAGCTTGGGTGGCACAGGCCCGGATACGCAGTATTTT. Protein sequence: CASSLGGTGPDTQYF. This chain joins TRBV5-1 and TRBJ2-3; a possible D gene is TRBD1 (5 bases). With 0 bases removed from V and 6 bases from J, the gap between germline ends came to 14 bases. Per the germline V gene, CDR1 is SGHRS and CDR2 is YFSETQ. This CDR3 has 15 residues.

The chain recombines TRBV15 with TRBJ1-1; D remains unclear. Germline V gives CDR1 LNHNV, CDR2 YYDKDF (reference sequence). CDR3 length equals 13 residues. V was cut by 5 bases and J by 1 base, with 8 bases left in between. As DNA, the CDR3 is TGTGCCACCAGCCTGCGGAGGAACACTGAAGCTTTCTTT. It yields the protein CATSLRRNTEAFF.

The chain is built from TRBV5-4 and TRBJ1-2; no reliable D call. The length of the CDR3 is 12 residues. Trimming left V 0 bases short and J 10 bases short, with 10 bases between. Germline lookup yields CDR1 SGHNT and CDR2 YYREEE (reference sequence). The CDR3 nucleotides read TGTGCCAGCAGCTTGGCAGAATTCGACTACACCTTC. Translating it yields CASSLAEFDYTF. The whole variable domain, filled in from reference TRBV5-4 and TRBJ1-2, reads ETGVTQSPTHLIKTRGQQVTLRCSSQSGHNTVSWYQQALGQGPQFIFQYYREEENGRGNFPPRFSGLQFPNYSSELNVNALELDDSALYLCASSLAEFDYTFGSGTRLTVV.

This rearrangement joins TRBV4-3 to TRBJ1-3; D is unresolved. V was trimmed by 3 bases and J by 0 bases, leaving 9 bases between them. From germline, CDR1 is LGHNA and CDR2 YSLEER. This CDR3 is built from 15 residues. The CDR3: CASSQLVSSGNTIYF. In DNA form, the CDR3 reads TGCGCCAGCAGCCAGTTAGTGAGCTCTGGAAACACCATATATTTT.

The gene calls are TRBV7-2 and TRBJ1-2, with a possible D match to TRBD1 (5 bases). With 1 base removed from V and 7 bases from J, the gap between germline ends came to 16 bases. This CDR3 comprises 15 residues. Germline values: CDR1 SGHTA, CDR2 FQGNSA. CDR3 in DNA: TGTGCCAGCAGCTTAGGTATTGGGACGTCCGGTGGCTACACCTTC. It translates to CASSLGIGTSGGYTF.

The chain employs TRBV25-1 and TRBJ1-5; 8 positions match TRBD1. Germline V CDR1 and CDR2: MGHDK, SYGVNS. V was clipped by 4 bases and J by 4 bases; unmatched bases: 6. There are 15 residues in the CDR3. DNA for the CDR3: TGTGCCAGCAGTGGAGGACAGGGCCATAATCAGCCCCAGCATTTT. This translates into CASSGGQGHNQPQHF. The variable domain in full, completed from reference TRBV25-1 and TRBJ1-5, reads EADIYQTPRYLVIGTGKKITLECSQTMGHDKMYWYQQDPGMELHLIHYSYGVNSTEKGDLSSESTVSRIRTEHFPLTLESARPSHTSQYLCASSGGQGHNQPQHFGDGTRLSIL.

The V call is TRBV6-4, the J call TRBJ1-2, with D possibly TRBD1 on 5 matching bases. Germline V gives CDR1 MRHNA, CDR2 SNTAGT. CDR3 length equals 15 residues. V was clipped by 0 bases and J by 6 bases, with 14 bases between them. CDR3 residues: CASSDSSGSRDGYTF. CDR3 DNA: TGTGCCAGCAGTGACTCGTCAGGGTCCCGCGATGGCTACACCTTC.

CDR3 nucleotide sequence: TGTGCCATCAGTGAAAGGGGCGCGGATGGCTACACCTTC. Encoded protein: CAISERGADGYTF. This sequence joins TRBV10-3 and TRBJ1-2; TRBD1 is a possible D gene (5 bases). Per the germline V gene, CDR1 is ENHRY and CDR2 is SYGVKD. The CDR3 consists of 13 residues. Trimming pared 3 bases from V and 6 bases from J, leaving 11 bases between.

V usage is TRBV4-3 and J usage is TRBJ2-7; 10 positions match TRBD1. The CDR3 sequence is 15 residues long. Trimming took 2 bases from V and 3 from J; bases not matched to a gene: 4. Germline values: CDR1 LGHNA, CDR2 YSLEER. The CDR3 protein is CASSQTRTGGYEQYF. The CDR3 coding sequence is TGCGCCAGCAGCCAAACCAGGACAGGGGGCTACGAGCAGTACTTC.

The J gene is TRBJ1-5, the V gene TRBV6-1; D not resolved. The germline CDR1 and CDR2 sequences are MNHNS and SASEGT. The CDR3 runs 16 residues. The ends were cut back, 1 base at V and 4 bases at J, with 14 bases in the middle. The CDR3 DNA sequence: TGTGCCAGCAGTGAAGGATTATCTAGCGTTAATCAGCCCCAGCATTTT. Translating it yields CASSEGLSSVNQPQHF.

This clone has only a few counts. The gene calls are TRBV29-1 and TRBJ1-1, with TRBD1 as a possible D gene (6 bases). V dropped 7 bases and J dropped 0 bases, with 12 bases sitting between them. Germline assignment: CDR1 SQVTM and CDR2 ANQGSEA. CDR3 length: 13 residues. The CDR3 region has the DNA TGCAGCGCCCGGACAGATATGAACACTGAAGCTTTCTTT. This encodes CSARTDMNTEAFF.

V is TRBV27 and J is TRBJ1-2; perhaps TRBD1 as D (6 bases). The CDR3 sequence is 13 residues long. V gave up 3 bases and J gave up 5 bases, with 10 bases separating them. Germline CDR1 is MNHEY and CDR2 is SMNVEV (reference sequence). CDR3 residues: CASSFRGGYGYTF. The CDR3 coding sequence is TGTGCCAGCAGTTTCAGGGGTGGTTATGGCTACACCTTC.

This chain joins TRBV9 and TRBJ1-2; D remains ambiguous. Trimming stripped 2 bases from V and 2 bases from J, with 10 bases between. Looked up from germline, CDR1 is SGDLS and CDR2 is YYNGEE. The CDR3 length is 14 residues. CDR3 in amino acids: CASSVGNLNYGYTF. The DNA for the CDR3 is TGTGCCAGCAGCGTTGGCAACCTAAACTATGGCTACACCTTC.

The chain uses TRBV18 and TRBJ1-1; TRBD1 matches at 9 bases. The CDR3 covers 16 residues. CDR1 is KGHSH and CDR2 is LQKENI in the germline V gene. V shed 3 bases and J 2 bases; nucleotides not matched to a gene: 7. The CDR3 DNA sequence: TGTGCCAGCTCACCCCGGGACAGGGTGGTAAACACTGAAGCTTTCTTT. Encoded protein: CASSPRDRVVNTEAFF.

This clone was seen just once. This chain connects TRBV20-1 to TRBJ2-7; D assignment may be TRBD1 or TRBD2 (5 bases each). Trimming took off 7 bases at V and 2 bases at J, with 9 bases between the two ends. CDR1 and CDR2 from the germline V gene are DFQATT and SNEGSKA (reference sequence). The CDR3 covers 11 residues. The CDR3 DNA follows: TGCAGTGGGGGGACCCCCTACGAGCAGTACTTC. This sequence encodes CSGGTPYEQYF.

The chain uses TRBV11-3 and TRBJ2-1; 14 nucleotides match TRBD2. The length of the CDR3 is 16 residues. Germline V gives CDR1 SGHNT, CDR2 YENEEA. Trimming at V came to 4 bases and at J to 5 bases, leaving 4 bases not matched to a gene. The CDR3 spells CASSSGLAGGHNEQFF. The DNA of the CDR3 is TGTGCCAGCAGCTCCGGACTAGCGGGGGGTCACAATGAGCAGTTCTTC.

CDR3 region: CASSVQGSGNTIYF. The CDR3 nucleotides read TGTGCCAGCAGCGTACAGGGGAGCGGAAACACCATATATTTT. J is TRBJ1-3 and V is TRBV9; D might be TRBD1 (6 bases). This CDR3 comprises 14 residues. Germline V lookup: CDR1 SGDLS, CDR2 YYNGEE. V was cut by 1 base and J by 4 bases, with 9 bases left in between.

The V call is TRBV9, the J call TRBJ2-5; a weak D match, TRBD2 (6 bases). Germline V lookup: CDR1 SGDLS, CDR2 YYNGEE. The CDR3 has 14 residues. V was pared by 4 bases and J by 0 bases, with 10 bases between. CDR3 region: CASSPREYQETQYF. The DNA for the CDR3 is TGTGCCAGCAGCCCCCGGGAGTACCAAGAGACCCAGTACTTC. Full variable domain (outside the CDR3, taken from reference TRBV9 and TRBJ2-5): DSGVTQTPKHLITATGQRVTLRCSPRSGDLSVYWYQQSLDQGLQFLIQYYNGEERAKGNILERFSAQQFPDLHSELNLSSLELGDSALYFCASSPREYQETQYFGPGTRLLVL.

The chain carries TRBV2 and TRBJ1-5; D might be TRBD1 (6 bases). The CDR3 extends over 13 amino acids. Germline-derived CDR1 and CDR2 are SNHLY and FYNNEI. Trimming took 8 bases from V and 3 from J, leaving 11 bases between them. The CDR3 nucleotides read TGTGCCAGCGGAGGGGGGCTCAATCAGCCCCAGCATTTT. This encodes CASGGGLNQPQHF.